These 25 T cell receptor beta chains were all obtained from the same sample, sequenced in a study of blood T cell repertoires in COVID-19. The method was immunoSEQ multiplex PCR; TCRdb's version includes in-frame clones alone and lacks a portion of them. This table holds roughly 97,000 clones, around four fifths found once. Sequencing was carried out using peripheral blood. The receptors shown here come from a man aged 55 to 70 with acute or convalescent COVID-19.

Regarding this clone: This sample includes further DNA sequences coding for the same CDR3. The chain is built from TRBV11-3 and TRBJ1-2, with no clear D. CDR1 and CDR2 (germline): SGHNT, YENEEA. The CDR3 is 13 amino acids. V lost 0 bases and J lost 2, with 4 bases in between. In DNA, the CDR3 is TGTGCCAGCAGCTTAGACAGGAACTATGGCTACACCTTC. It is translated as CASSLDRNYGYTF.

The chain uses TRBV10-3 and TRBJ2-2; 7 nucleotides match TRBD1. Germline V gene data show CDR1 as ENHRY and CDR2 as SYGVKD. This CDR3 is 14 amino acids long. Trimming at V came to 7 bases and at J to 1 base, leaving 3 bases not matched to a gene. The CDR3 loop reads CAINRDRNTGELFF. DNA for the CDR3: TGTGCCATCAACCGGGACAGGAACACCGGGGAGCTGTTTTTT.

The chain links TRBV6-5 to TRBJ2-7, with 7 nucleotides matching TRBD2. The V gene's germline CDR1 is MNHEY and CDR2 SVGAGI. The CDR3 totals 16 residues. The J segment lost 3 bases and the V segment lost 2 bases, leaving 10 bases of the junction unmatched. As DNA, the CDR3 is TGTGCCAGCAGTTACCGCACTGGGGGGGGGTACTACGAGCAGTACTTC. The encoded protein is CASSYRTGGGYYEQYF.

The chain joins TRBV5-5 to TRBJ2-3; 9 bases are shared with TRBD2. J lost 0 bases, V lost 3 bases, and 5 bases had no gene match. The CDR3 spans 16 residues. Germline V gene sequence: CDR1 SGHKS, CDR2 YYEKEE (reference sequence). As DNA, the CDR3 is TGTGCCAGCAGCTCCGGGACTAGCACTAGCACAGATACGCAGTATTTT. This encodes CASSSGTSTSTDTQYF. Complete variable domain (other parts from reference TRBV5-5 and TRBJ2-3): DAGVTQSPTHLIKTRGQQVTLRCSPISGHKSVSWYQQVLGQGPQFIFQYYEKEERGRGNFPDRFSARQFPNYSSELNVNALLLGDSALYLCASSSGTSTSTDTQYFGPGTRLTVL.

CDR3 in DNA: TGTGCCATCAGTGCATCTAGCGGGAGAGGCCGCTACGAGCAGTACTTC. This sequence encodes CAISASSGRGRYEQYF. The chain uses TRBV10-3 and TRBJ2-7; 10 bases align to TRBD2. Unmatched junction bases numbered 9, after V lost 4 bases and J lost 3 bases. This CDR3 spans 16 amino acids. Germline values: CDR1 ENHRY, CDR2 SYGVKD.

V is TRBV15 and J is TRBJ1-2, with D unclear. This CDR3 comprises 12 residues. Trimming cost V 8 bases and J 2 bases, with 9 bases left between them. Germline V gene lookup returns CDR1 LNHNV and CDR2 YYDKDF (reference sequence). CDR3 bases: TGTGCCACCGCGAGAGGGAACTATGGCTACACCTTC. Encoded protein: CATARGNYGYTF.

This chain connects TRBV7-2 to TRBJ1-2; tentative D call: TRBD1 (6 bases). The germline CDR1 and CDR2 sequences are SGHTA and FQGNSA. The CDR3 spans 15 residues. The germline V and J ends were trimmed by 1 base and 8 bases, with 17 bases remaining between them. CDR3 in DNA: TGTGCCAGCAGCTTAGGGAGGACAGCCGGGGACGGCTACACCTTC. Protein product: CASSLGRTAGDGYTF.

V is TRBV3-1 (or the pseudogene TRBV3-2) and J is TRBJ1-2; D is ambiguous. The germline V gene has CDR1 LGHDT and CDR2 YNNKEL (reference sequence). Deletions cut 0 bases from V and 4 bases from J, with 6 bases between. The CDR3 totals 13 residues. CDR3 sequence reads: CASSQEYIYGYTF. The CDR3 DNA is TGTGCCAGCAGCCAAGAATACATCTATGGCTACACCTTC.

The CDR3 DNA sequence: TGTGCCAGTCAGGGGCGACACGAGCAGTACTTC. Translation gives CASQGRHEQYF. The chain recombines TRBV30 with TRBJ2-7, with D perhaps TRBD1 (6 bases). Deletions cut 8 bases from V and 5 bases from J, with 13 bases between. This CDR3 contains 11 residues. The germline V gene encodes CDR1 GTSNPN and CDR2 SVGIG (reference sequence).

The J gene is TRBJ2-5, the V gene TRBV29-1, with D hard to call. The CDR3 covers 14 residues. Germline CDR1 reads SQVTM; CDR2 reads ANQGSEA. V was clipped by 4 bases and J by 2 bases, with 14 bases between them. CDR3 sequence (DNA): TGCAGCGTTGGTATCGGTGCACCGCAAGAGACCCAGTACTTC. This gives the protein CSVGIGAPQETQYF.

The chain carries TRBV5-1 and TRBJ2-5; a weak D match, TRBD2 (6 bases). Trimming cost V 4 bases and J 1 base, with 11 bases left between them. This CDR3 spans 14 amino acids. CDR1 and CDR2 (germline): SGHRS, YFSETQ. CDR3 protein: CASSASGPQETQYF. CDR3 nucleotides: TGCGCCAGCAGCGCCAGCGGGCCCCAAGAGACCCAGTACTTC.

This sequence joins TRBV7-2 and TRBJ1-2, with TRBD1 matching over 7 bases. V trimming: 2 bases; J trimming: 7 bases; junction bases outside the gene matches: 13. This CDR3 is 16 amino acids long. Per the germline V gene, CDR1 is SGHTA and CDR2 is FQGNSA. In DNA, the CDR3 is TGTGCCAGCAGCTTATATAGACAGGGAATGATGATTGGCTACACCTTC. Residues: CASSLYRQGMMIGYTF.

The rearrangement joins TRBV19 to TRBJ1-3; D might be TRBD1 (6 bases). The V gene lost 5 bases and the J gene lost 4 bases, with 9 bases spanning the gap. Per germline, CDR1 LNHDA and CDR2 SQIVND (reference sequence). The CDR3 is made up of 13 amino acids. CDR3 coding DNA: TGTGCCAGTAGTGTACAGGGCGGAAACACCATATATTTT. Amino acids: CASSVQGGNTIYF.

This sequence joins TRBV5-8 and TRBJ2-1, with D tentatively TRBD2 (5 bases). Looked up from germline, CDR1 is SGHTS and CDR2 is YDEGEE. Trimming cost V 0 bases and J 5 bases, with 9 bases left between them. The CDR3 length is 14 residues. In DNA form, the CDR3 reads TGTGCCAGCAGCTTGGGGTCCGGGAACAATGAGCAGTTCTTC. The encoded protein is CASSLGSGNNEQFF.

The V call is TRBV19, the J call TRBJ2-3; TRBD2 matches at 7 bases. The CDR3 length is 15 residues. Germline V gene data show CDR1 as LNHDA and CDR2 as SQIVND (reference sequence). The V segment lost 5 bases and the J segment 4 bases; nucleotides outside the gene matches: 9. The CDR3 spells CASSLRREKADTQYF. For the CDR3, the DNA is TGTGCCAGTAGTTTGAGGCGGGAGAAGGCAGATACGCAGTATTTT.

The chain is built from TRBV11-2 and TRBJ1-1; TRBD1 is a possible D gene (5 bases). V lost 5 bases and J lost 1, with 17 bases in between. The germline CDR1 and CDR2 sequences are SGHAT and FQNNGV. The CDR3 has 16 amino acids. The CDR3 sequence: CASSDRPQVANTEAFF. CDR3 sequence (DNA): TGTGCCAGCAGCGACCGACCACAGGTGGCGAACACTGAAGCTTTCTTT.

This clone has just a few counts. This sequence joins TRBV2 and TRBJ1-5, with TRBD1 matching 7 bases. CDR1 is SNHLY, CDR2 FYNNEI, per germline. V shed 9 bases, J shed 6 bases, and the junction held 5 bases outside the gene matches. The CDR3 is 12 residues long. The CDR3 region is CASSRDSQPQHF. The CDR3, as DNA: TGTGCCAGTTCTCGGGACAGTCAGCCCCAGCATTTT.

This clone was seen a handful of times. The chain recombines TRBV19 with TRBJ1-1; tentatively, D is TRBD1 (6 bases). Trimming shortened V by 7 bases and J by 1 base, and 16 bases separated the two germline ends. Germline CDR1 LNHDA, CDR2 SQIVND (reference sequence). The length of the CDR3 is 15 residues. CDR3 sequence: CASTPQGSSNTEAFF. The CDR3 DNA reads TGTGCCAGTACCCCGCAGGGGAGCTCGAACACTGAAGCTTTCTTT. Looking up the rest from reference TRBV19 and TRBJ1-1 gives the full variable domain: DGGITQSPKYLFRKEGQNVTLSCEQNLNHDAMYWYRQDPGQGLRLIYYSQIVNDFQKGDIAEGYSVSREKKESFPLTVTSAQKNPTAFYLCASTPQGSSNTEAFFGQGTRLTVV.

The V gene is TRBV24-1, the J gene TRBJ2-7; D is uncertain. CDR3 length equals 11 residues. Germline V gives CDR1 KGHDR, CDR2 SFDVKD. Trimming removed 3 bases from V and 4 bases from J, with 3 bases in between. For the CDR3, the DNA is TGTGCCACCAGTGATCGGTACGAGCAGTACTTC. This encodes CATSDRYEQYF.

In nucleotides, the CDR3 is TGTGCCAGCAGCAACCGCCGGGACAGGGGGGCCCATGAGCAGTTCTTC. Translating it yields CASSNRRDRGAHEQFF. The V call is TRBV27, the J call TRBJ2-1; the match to TRBD1 covers 11 bases. CDR1 MNHEY and CDR2 SMNVEV come from the germline V gene (reference sequence). The CDR3 totals 16 residues. V was clipped by 6 bases and J by 8 bases; unmatched bases: 12.

This clone came up a few times. The rearrangement uses TRBV4-2 and TRBJ1-2; the D is unclear. The V and J ends lost 4 bases and 0 bases respectively, with 12 bases between them. Germline V lookup: CDR1 LGHNA, CDR2 YNFKEQ. This CDR3 has 15 amino acids. CDR3 DNA sequence: TGTGCCAGCAGCCCCCTAGATGCCTCTAACTATGGCTACACCTTC. It specifies CASSPLDASNYGYTF.

The chain is built from TRBV10-1 and TRBJ2-7; 7 positions match TRBD1. J lost 6 bases, V lost 0 bases, and 5 bases had no gene match. Looked up from germline, CDR1 is WNHNN and CDR2 is SYGVQD (reference sequence). This CDR3 region has 14 residues. In nucleotides, the CDR3 is TGCGCCAGCAGTGAGTCCCCGACAGGGAGCGAGCAGTACTTC. Translation: CASSESPTGSEQYF.

This clone was counted only a few times. The gene calls are TRBV5-1 and TRBJ2-5; D may be TRBD2 (5 bases). CDR3 length: 14 residues. V was cut by 0 bases and J by 4 bases, with 10 bases left in between. Germline V CDR1 and CDR2: SGHRS, YFSETQ. The CDR3 region has the DNA TGCGCCAGCAGCTTGGCCTATGGGAGAGAGACCCAGTACTTC. This encodes CASSLAYGRETQYF. Filled out from reference TRBV5-1 and TRBJ2-5, the complete variable domain reads KAGVTQTPRYLIKTRGQQVTLSCSPISGHRSVSWYQQTPGQGLQFLFEYFSETQRNKGNFPGRFSGRQFSNSRSEMNVSTLELGDSALYLCASSLAYGRETQYFGPGTRLLVL.

The chain uses TRBV7-9 and TRBJ1-5; weak D call: TRBD1 (5 bases). The CDR3 sequence is 16 residues long. V was trimmed by 1 base and J by 3 bases, leaving 13 bases between them. The V gene's germline CDR1 is SEHNR and CDR2 FQNEAQ (reference sequence). Here the CDR3 reads CASSLGSGGDNQPQHF. The CDR3 DNA reads TGTGCCAGCAGCTTAGGCTCGGGGGGGGACAATCAGCCCCAGCATTTT.

V gene TRBV5-6 combines with J gene TRBJ1-4, with unresolved D. This CDR3 spans 15 amino acids. The germline V gene has CDR1 SGHDT and CDR2 YYEEEE. V lost 2 bases, J lost 1 base, and 9 bases lay in between. The DNA of the CDR3 is TGTGCCAGCAGCTTCACAGTGAGAACTAATGAAAAACTGTTTTTT. Encoded protein: CASSFTVRTNEKLFF.